This TCR beta chain was recovered during a study of control samples from healthy donors and cancer patients. V lost 2 bases, J lost 5 bases, and 10 bases stayed unmatched. The germline CDR1 and CDR2 sequences are SGHNT and YYREEE (reference sequence). The CDR3 is 17 residues long. Here immunoSEQ multiplex PCR was the method, and the copy in TCRdb shows in-frame clones only, minus some. The profile shows about 410,000 clones, 75% to 95% of them singletons. V and J are TRBV5-4 and TRBJ1-6, with 7 bases fitting TRBD1. The origin of this receptor is a man aged 40-55 years with head and neck cancer. The sample taken for sequencing was PBMCs. The CDR3 loop is CASSFLGPTGDNSPLHF. The CDR3 bases are TGTGCCAGCAGCTTTCTAGGACCAACAGGGGATAATTCACCCCTCCACTTT.